This TCR beta chain appears in the sequencing data of a study of a mutant IDH1 vaccine in newly diagnosed glioma. Study information: Treated patients had a mean age of roughly 40 years and a roughly 60% male, approximately 38% female split.

About this clone itself: The antigen is not known.

The CDR3 sequence is 13 residues long. V lost 0 bases and J 8 bases, leaving 11 bases between the germline ends. Germline V lookup: CDR1 MGHRA, CDR2 YSYEKL. Noted time point: week 23, last vaccination. Doses consisted of 300 ug of mutant IDH1 20-mer peptide each, paired with topical imiquimod. The data were produced by immunoSEQ multiplex PCR, yet TCRdb's version contains in-frame clones alone and is incomplete. The sample has just under 45,000 clones, 91% seen once. This clonotype originated in a middle-aged man with glioma. The chain combines TRBV4-1 with TRBJ2-7; no firm D call. The sample consisted of PBMCs, taken from a glioma patient whose treatment included an IDH1 peptide vaccine. The CDR3 DNA sequence: TGCGCCAGCAGCCAAGATGGAGAGACGAAGCAGTACTTC. As protein: CASSQDGETKQYF.